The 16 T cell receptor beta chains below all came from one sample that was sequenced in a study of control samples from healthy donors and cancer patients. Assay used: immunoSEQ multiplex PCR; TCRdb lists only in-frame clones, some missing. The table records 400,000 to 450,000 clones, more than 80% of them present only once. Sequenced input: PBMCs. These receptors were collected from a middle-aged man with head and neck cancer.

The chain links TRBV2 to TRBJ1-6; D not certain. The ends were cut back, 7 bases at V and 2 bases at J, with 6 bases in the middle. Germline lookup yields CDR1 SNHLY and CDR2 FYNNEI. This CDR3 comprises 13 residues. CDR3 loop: CASKEAYNSPLHF. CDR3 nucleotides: TGTGCCAGCAAGGAAGCCTATAATTCACCCCTCCACTTT.

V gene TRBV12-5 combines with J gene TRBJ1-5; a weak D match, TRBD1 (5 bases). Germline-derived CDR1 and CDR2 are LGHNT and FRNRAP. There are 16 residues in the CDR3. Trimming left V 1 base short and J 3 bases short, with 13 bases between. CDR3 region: CASGLGSSGNNQPQHF. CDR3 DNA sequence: TGTGCTAGTGGTTTGGGCAGTTCAGGGAACAATCAGCCCCAGCATTTT.

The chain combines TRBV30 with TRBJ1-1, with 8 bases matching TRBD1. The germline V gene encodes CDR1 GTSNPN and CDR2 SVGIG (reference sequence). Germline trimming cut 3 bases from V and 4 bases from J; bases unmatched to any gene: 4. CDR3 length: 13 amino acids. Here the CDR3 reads CAWRRTGSTEAFF. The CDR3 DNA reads TGTGCCTGGAGACGGACAGGGAGCACTGAAGCTTTCTTT.

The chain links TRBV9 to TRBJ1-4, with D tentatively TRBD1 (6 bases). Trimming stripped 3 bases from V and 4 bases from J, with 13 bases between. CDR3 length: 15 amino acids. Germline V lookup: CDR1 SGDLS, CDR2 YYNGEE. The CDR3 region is CASSAEQGFNEKLFF. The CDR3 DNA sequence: TGTGCCAGCAGCGCAGAACAGGGTTTTAATGAAAAACTGTTTTTT.

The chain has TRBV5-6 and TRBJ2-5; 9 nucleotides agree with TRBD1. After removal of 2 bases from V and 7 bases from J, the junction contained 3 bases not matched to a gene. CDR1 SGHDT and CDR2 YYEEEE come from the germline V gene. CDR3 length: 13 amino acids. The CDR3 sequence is CASSFDRGGTQYF. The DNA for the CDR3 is TGTGCCAGCAGCTTCGACAGGGGGGGGACCCAGTACTTC.

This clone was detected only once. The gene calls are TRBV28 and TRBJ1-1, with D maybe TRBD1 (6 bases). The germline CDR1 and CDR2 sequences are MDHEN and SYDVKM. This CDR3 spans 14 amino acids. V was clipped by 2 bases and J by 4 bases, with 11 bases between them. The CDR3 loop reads CASSLDGGATEAFF. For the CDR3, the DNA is TGTGCCAGCAGTTTAGATGGGGGGGCCACTGAAGCTTTCTTT.

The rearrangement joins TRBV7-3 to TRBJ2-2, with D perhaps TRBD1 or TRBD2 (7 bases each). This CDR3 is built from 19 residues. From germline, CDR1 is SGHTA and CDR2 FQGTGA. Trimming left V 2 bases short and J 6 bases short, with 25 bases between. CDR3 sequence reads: CASSLSPGEGAGNAGELFF. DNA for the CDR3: TGTGCCAGCAGCTTATCACCTGGGGAGGGGGCAGGAAATGCCGGGGAGCTGTTTTTT.

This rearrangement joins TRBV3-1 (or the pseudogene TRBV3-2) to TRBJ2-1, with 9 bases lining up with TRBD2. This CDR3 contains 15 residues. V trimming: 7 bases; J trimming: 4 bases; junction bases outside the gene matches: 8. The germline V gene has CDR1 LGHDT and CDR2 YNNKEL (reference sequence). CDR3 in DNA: TGTGCCAGCACGAATAGCGGGAGCTGGTACAATGAGCAGTTCTTC. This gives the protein CASTNSGSWYNEQFF.

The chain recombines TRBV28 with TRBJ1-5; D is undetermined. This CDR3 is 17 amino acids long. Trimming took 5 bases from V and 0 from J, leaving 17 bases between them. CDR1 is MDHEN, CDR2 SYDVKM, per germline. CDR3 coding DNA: TGTGCCAGCAGTCCCACCGAGCGAGCTTATAGCAATCAGCCCCAGCATTTT. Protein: CASSPTERAYSNQPQHF.

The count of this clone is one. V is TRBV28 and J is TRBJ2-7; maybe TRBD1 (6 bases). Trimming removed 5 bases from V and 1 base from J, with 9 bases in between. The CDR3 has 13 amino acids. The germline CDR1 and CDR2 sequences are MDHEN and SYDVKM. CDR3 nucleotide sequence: TGTGCCAGCAGTGTTGGGACATCCTACGAGCAGTACTTC. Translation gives CASSVGTSYEQYF.

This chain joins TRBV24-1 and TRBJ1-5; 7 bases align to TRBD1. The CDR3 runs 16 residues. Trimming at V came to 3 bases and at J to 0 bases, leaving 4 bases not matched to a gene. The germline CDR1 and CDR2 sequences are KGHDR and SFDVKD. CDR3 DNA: TGTGCCACCAGTGATGAGGACAGGAATAGCAATCAGCCCCAGCATTTT. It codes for CATSDEDRNSNQPQHF.

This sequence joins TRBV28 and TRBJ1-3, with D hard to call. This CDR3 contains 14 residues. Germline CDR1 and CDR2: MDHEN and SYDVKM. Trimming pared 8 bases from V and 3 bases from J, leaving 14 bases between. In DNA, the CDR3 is TGTGCCAGCGGCACAGTAACCCATGGAAACACCATATATTTT. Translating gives CASGTVTHGNTIYF.

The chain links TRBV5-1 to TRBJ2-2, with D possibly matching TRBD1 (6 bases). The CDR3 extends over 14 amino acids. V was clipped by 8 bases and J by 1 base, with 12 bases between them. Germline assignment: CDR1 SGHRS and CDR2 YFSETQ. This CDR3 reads CASAGTLNTGELFF. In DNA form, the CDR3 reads TGCGCCAGTGCCGGGACACTGAACACCGGGGAGCTGTTTTTT.

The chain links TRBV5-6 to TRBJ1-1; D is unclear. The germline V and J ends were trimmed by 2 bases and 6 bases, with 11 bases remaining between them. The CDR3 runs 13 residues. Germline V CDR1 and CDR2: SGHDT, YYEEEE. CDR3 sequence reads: CASSFEGVAEAFF. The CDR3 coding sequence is TGTGCCAGCAGCTTCGAGGGAGTCGCTGAAGCTTTCTTT.

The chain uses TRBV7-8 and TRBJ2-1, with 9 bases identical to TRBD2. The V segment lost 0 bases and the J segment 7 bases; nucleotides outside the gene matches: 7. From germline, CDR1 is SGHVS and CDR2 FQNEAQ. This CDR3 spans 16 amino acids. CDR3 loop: CASSLAASGTLNEQFF. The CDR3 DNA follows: TGTGCCAGCAGCTTAGCGGCTAGCGGGACTCTAAATGAGCAGTTCTTC. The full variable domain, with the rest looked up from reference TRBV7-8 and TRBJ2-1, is GAGVSQSPRYKVAKRGQDVALRCDPISGHVSLFWYQQALGQGPEFLTYFQNEAQLDKSGLPSDRFFAERPEGSVSTLKIQRTQQEDSAVYLCASSLAASGTLNEQFFGPGTRLTVL.

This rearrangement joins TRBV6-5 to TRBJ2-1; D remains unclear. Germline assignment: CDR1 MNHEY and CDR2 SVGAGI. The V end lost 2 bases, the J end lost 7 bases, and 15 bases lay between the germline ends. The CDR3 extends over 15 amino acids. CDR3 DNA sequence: TGTGCCAGCAGTTACGCCTTGGCAGCTAGTAATGAGCAGTTCTTC. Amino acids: CASSYALAASNEQFF.